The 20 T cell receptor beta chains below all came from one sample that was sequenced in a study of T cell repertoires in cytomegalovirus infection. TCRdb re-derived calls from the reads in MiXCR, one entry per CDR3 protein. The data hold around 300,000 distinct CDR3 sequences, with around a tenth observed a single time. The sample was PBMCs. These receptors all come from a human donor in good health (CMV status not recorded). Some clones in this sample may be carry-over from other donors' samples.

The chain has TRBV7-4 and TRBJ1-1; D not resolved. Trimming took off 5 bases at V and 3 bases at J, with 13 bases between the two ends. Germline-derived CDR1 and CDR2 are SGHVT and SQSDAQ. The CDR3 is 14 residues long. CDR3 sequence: CASSPRTVDTEAFF. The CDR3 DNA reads TGTGCCAGCAGCCCGCGGACGGTAGACACTGAAGCTTTCTTT.

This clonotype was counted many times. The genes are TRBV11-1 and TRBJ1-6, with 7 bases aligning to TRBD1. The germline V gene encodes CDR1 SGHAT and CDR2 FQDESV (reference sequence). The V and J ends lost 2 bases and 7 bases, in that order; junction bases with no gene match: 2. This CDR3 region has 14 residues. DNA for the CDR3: TGTGCCAGCAGCTTACGGGACAGAAATTCACCCCTCCACTTT. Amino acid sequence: CASSLRDRNSPLHF. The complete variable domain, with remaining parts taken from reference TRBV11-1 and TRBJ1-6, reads EAEVAQSPRYKITEKSQAVAFWCDPISGHATLYWYRQILGQGPELLVQFQDESVVDDSQLPKDRFSAERLKGVDSTLKIQPAELGDSAMYLCASSLRDRNSPLHFGNGTRLTVT.

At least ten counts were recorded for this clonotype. This CDR3 is CASSFPGAGYTF. In nucleotides, the CDR3 is TGTGCCAGCAGTTTTCCGGGTGCTGGCTACACCTTC. The chain links TRBV12-3 or TRBV12-4 to TRBJ1-2, with no clear D. Trimming pared 3 bases from V and 7 bases from J, leaving 9 bases between. CDR3 length: 12 residues.

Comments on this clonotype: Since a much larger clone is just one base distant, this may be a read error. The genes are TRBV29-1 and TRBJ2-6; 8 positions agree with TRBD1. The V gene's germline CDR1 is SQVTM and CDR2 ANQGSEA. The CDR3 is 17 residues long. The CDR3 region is CSVLPGQDTSGANDLTF. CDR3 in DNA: TGCAGCGTTCTTCCGGGACAGGACACCTCTGGGGCCAACGACCTGACTTTC.

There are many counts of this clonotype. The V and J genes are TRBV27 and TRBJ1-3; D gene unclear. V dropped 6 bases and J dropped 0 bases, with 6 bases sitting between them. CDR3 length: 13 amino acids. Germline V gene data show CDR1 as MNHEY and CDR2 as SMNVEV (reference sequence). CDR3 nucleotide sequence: TGTGCCAGCAGCGGGAGCTCTGGAAACACCATATATTTT. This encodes CASSGSSGNTIYF.

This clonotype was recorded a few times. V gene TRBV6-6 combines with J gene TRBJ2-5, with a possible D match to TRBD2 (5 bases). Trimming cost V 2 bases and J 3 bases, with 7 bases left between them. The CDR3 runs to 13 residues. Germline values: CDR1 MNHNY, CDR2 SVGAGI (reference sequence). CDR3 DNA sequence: TGTGCCAGCAGTTACAAGAGGGAAGAGACCCAGTACTTC. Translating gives CASSYKREETQYF.

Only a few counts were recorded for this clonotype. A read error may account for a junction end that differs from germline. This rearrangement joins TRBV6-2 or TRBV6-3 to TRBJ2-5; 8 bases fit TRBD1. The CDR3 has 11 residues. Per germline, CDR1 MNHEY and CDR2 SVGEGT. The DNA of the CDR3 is TGTGCCAGCAGTTATCCAGGGACAGGCCACTTC. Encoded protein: CASSYPGTGHF.

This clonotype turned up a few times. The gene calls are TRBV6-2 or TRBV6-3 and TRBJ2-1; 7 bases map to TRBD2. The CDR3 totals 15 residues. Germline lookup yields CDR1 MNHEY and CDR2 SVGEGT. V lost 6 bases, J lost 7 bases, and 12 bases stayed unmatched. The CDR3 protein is CASSLGGTSANEQFF. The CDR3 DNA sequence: TGTGCCAGCAGCTTGGGGGGGACCTCAGCTAATGAGCAGTTCTTC.

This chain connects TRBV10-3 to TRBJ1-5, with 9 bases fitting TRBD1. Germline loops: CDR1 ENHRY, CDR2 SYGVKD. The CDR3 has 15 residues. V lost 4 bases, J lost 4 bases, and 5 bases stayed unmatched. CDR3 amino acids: CAISVTGGENQPQHF. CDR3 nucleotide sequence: TGTGCCATCAGTGTGACAGGGGGGGAAAATCAGCCCCAGCATTTT.

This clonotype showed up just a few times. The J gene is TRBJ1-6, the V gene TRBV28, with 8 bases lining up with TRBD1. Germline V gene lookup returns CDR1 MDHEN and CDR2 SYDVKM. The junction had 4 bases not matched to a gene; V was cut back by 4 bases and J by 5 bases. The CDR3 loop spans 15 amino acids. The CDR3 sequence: CASSSRTGNNSPLHF. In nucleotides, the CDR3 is TGTGCCAGCAGTTCTCGGACAGGGAATAATTCACCCCTCCACTTT.

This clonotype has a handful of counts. The CDR3: CASSLGPGADGYTF. In nucleotides, the CDR3 is TGTGCCAGCAGCTTAGGGCCGGGGGCAGATGGCTACACCTTC. This chain connects TRBV7-3 to TRBJ1-2, with D perhaps matching TRBD1 (6 bases). Deletions cut 2 bases from V and 6 bases from J, with 13 bases between. Germline assignment: CDR1 SGHTA and CDR2 FQGTGA. The CDR3 has 14 amino acids.

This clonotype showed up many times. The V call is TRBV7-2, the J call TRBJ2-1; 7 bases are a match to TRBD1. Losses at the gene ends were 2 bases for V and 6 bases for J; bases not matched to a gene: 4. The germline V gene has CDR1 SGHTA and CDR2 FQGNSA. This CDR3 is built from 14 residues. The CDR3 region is CASSLRGPINEQFF. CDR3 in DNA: TGTGCCAGCAGCTTAAGGGGGCCCATCAATGAGCAGTTCTTC.

CDR3 protein: CASSPFVTGGLREAFF. CDR3 nucleotides: TGCGCCAGCAGCCCATTTGTCACTGGAGGGCTCCGTGAAGCTTTCTTT. This chain uses TRBV4-1 with TRBJ1-1; the D is unclear. The CDR3 sequence is 16 residues long. Germline V CDR1 and CDR2: MGHRA, YSYEKL. With 4 bases removed from V and 7 bases from J, the gap between germline ends came to 22 bases.

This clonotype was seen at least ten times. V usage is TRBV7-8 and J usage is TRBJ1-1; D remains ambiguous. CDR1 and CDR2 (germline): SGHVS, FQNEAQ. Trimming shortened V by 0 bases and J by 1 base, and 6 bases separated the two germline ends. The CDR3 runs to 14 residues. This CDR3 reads CASSLADGNTEAFF. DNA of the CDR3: TGTGCCAGCAGCTTAGCCGACGGGAACACTGAAGCTTTCTTT.

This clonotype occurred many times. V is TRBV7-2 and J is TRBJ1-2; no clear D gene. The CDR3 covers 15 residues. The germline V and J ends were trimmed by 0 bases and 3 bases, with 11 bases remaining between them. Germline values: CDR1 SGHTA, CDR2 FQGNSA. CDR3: CASSLAIRQYYGYTF. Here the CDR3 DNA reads TGTGCCAGCAGCTTAGCGATAAGGCAGTACTATGGCTACACCTTC.

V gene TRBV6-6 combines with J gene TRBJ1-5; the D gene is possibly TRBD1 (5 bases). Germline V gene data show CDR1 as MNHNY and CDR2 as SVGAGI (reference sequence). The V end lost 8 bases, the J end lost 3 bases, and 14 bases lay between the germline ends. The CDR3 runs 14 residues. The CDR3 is CASGWGGDNQPQHF. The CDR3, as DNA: TGTGCCAGCGGATGGGGAGGGGACAATCAGCCCCAGCATTTT.

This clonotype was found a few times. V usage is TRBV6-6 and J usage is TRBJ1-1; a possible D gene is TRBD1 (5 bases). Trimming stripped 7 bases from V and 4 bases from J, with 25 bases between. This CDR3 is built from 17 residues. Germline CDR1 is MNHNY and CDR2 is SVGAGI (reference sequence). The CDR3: CASTPLGVDEGATEAFF. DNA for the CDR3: TGTGCCAGCACCCCACTGGGGGTCGATGAAGGTGCCACTGAAGCTTTCTTT.

CDR3 loop: CASSLENPSSYEQYF. CDR3 sequence (DNA): TGTGCCAGCAGCTTAGAAAACCCGAGCTCCTACGAGCAGTACTTC. The J gene is TRBJ2-7, the V gene TRBV7-8; D unclear. Trimming took off 1 base at V and 0 bases at J, with 10 bases between the two ends. Germline V CDR1 and CDR2: SGHVS, FQNEAQ. The CDR3 is made up of 15 amino acids.

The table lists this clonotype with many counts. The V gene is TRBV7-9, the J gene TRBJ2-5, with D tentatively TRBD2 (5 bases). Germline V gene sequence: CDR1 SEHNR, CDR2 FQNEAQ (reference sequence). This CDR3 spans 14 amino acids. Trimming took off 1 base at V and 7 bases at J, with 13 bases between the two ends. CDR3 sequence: CASSLDSLAGTQYF. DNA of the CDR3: TGTGCCAGCAGCTTAGATAGCCTTGCGGGGACCCAGTACTTC.

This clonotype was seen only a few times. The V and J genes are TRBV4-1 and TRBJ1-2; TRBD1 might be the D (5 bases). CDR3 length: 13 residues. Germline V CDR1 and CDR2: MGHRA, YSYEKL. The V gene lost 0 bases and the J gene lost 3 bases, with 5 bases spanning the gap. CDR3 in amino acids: CASSQEGDYGYTF. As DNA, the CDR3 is TGCGCCAGCAGCCAAGAAGGGGACTATGGCTACACCTTC.